This T cell receptor beta chain is drawn from a study of T cells in Graves' hyperthyroidism and ophthalmopathy. Concerning this clonotype itself: Its antigen is currently unknown.

Amplified TCR beta CDR3 regions came from RNA transcripts. In the first-round RT-PCR of the TCR CDR3, the HTBI primer set was used. MiXCR was run by TCRdb on the multiplex PCR reads, yielding one entry per CDR3 protein. The sample lists approximately 330,000 distinct CDR3 sequences, roughly 13% occurring once. Broader study findings: A model using 13 V-J features told ophthalmopathy apart from stable hyperthyroidism. Researchers found most expanded thyroid clonotypes above 0.001 in blood as well. Ophthalmopathy was identified by the model a median approximately 6.9 months ahead of onset.

Germline V gives CDR1 KGHSH, CDR2 LQKENI. The CDR3 is 15 residues long. V shed 3 bases and J shed 4 bases, with 13 bases lying between them. Specimen: blood. The receptor was derived from a middle-aged woman with Graves' ophthalmopathy. This chain connects TRBV18 to TRBJ2-1; D is possibly TRBD1 (6 bases). CDR3 loop: CASSPLQTGYNEQFF. The CDR3 region has the DNA TGTGCCAGCTCACCCCTACAGACAGGATACAATGAGCAGTTCTTC.